This TCR beta chain was retrieved from a study of Ad26.COV2.S vaccination and SARS-CoV-2 variants. For the study at large: Ad26.COV2.S shots went into the muscle once or twice, 56 days apart. The study's findings and limits: Placebo recipients had lower spike-specific TCR breadth than vaccine recipients. Researchers cautioned that TCR breadth and depth analyses may have underestimated total T cell responses.

The treatment: roughly 18 received Ad26.COV2.S at low or high dose, single or two shots; 5 received placebo; per-sample allocation not given. Repertoires come from day 63 after the first vaccine or placebo injection. The donor's status was that of an adult aged 18-55 years in Boston. CDR3 size: 17 residues. The ends lost 6 bases at V and 0 bases at J; junction bases unmatched: 9. The germline V gene has CDR1 SNHLY and CDR2 FYNNEI. Assay used: immunoSEQ multiplex PCR; TCRdb lists only in-frame clones, some missing. The table lists hundreds of thousands of clones, around 90% of them singletons, with about 1.5% in the top ten. Remarks on this clone: Its antigen is not identified.

The chain employs TRBV2 and TRBJ1-3; 9 nucleotides line up with TRBD1. The origin of this receptor is a person between 18 and 65 years old who received the Ad26.COV2.S COVID-19 vaccine or a placebo. The sample in question was peripheral blood, obtained in a trial of Ad26.COV2.S vaccine versus placebo. The CDR3 loop reads CASSRDRVWSSGNTIYF. CDR3 in DNA: TGTGCCAGCAGCCGGGACAGGGTTTGGAGCTCTGGAAACACCATATATTTT.